This record covers a single T cell receptor beta chain. Its antigen is still unknown. The PCR ran on 60 Vbeta and 13 Jbeta primers. Some clones are missing from TCRdb's copy, which holds only in-frame ones; the method was immunoSEQ multiplex PCR. This sample has around 200,000 clones; around four fifths occur once, and the top ten carry 1.7%. The record originates from a study of cytomegalovirus exposure and HLA in healthy donors. Study outcomes and limitations: For TCR beta chains, V- and J-gene trimming was later linked to a missense DCLRE1C variant. A later analysis appeared to link common viral pathogens to several of the most significant clusters. Cytomegalovirus status, reportedly, was diagnosed with high specificity and sensitivity by the classifier. Some highly shared sequence variants likely arose as a pipeline artifact.

Germline V gives CDR1 MGHRA, CDR2 YSYEKL. The CDR3 spans 16 residues. The V end lost 2 bases, the J end lost 1 base, and 11 bases lay between the germline ends. The chain couples TRBV4-1 to TRBJ2-2; D gene unclear. This receptor was taken from a man over 45 in good health and CMV-seronegative. Sequencing used PBMCs. The CDR3 nucleotides read TGCGCCAGCAGCCAATTAGGTTACAGGAACACCGGGGAGCTGTTTTTT. Protein product: CASSQLGYRNTGELFF.